The present T cell receptor (beta chain) was sequenced within a study of shared clonotypes between healthy human individuals. Study background: Donor ages ranged 18 to 49 years: a couple of women, three men.

There are 16 residues in the CDR3. In germline, CDR1 is SGHTA, CDR2 FQGNSA. Trimming removed 6 bases from V and 5 bases from J; junction bases left unmatched: 12. Splitting of each subset's genomic DNA was done evenly across several immunoSEQ plates. Libraries were prepared by immunoSEQ multiplex PCR; TCRdb keeps only in-frame clonotypes and omits some of them. Here the sample spans roughly 490,000 clones, approximately 79% being singletons. Healthy and HIV-negative, the adult donors had no recent acute infections or vaccinations. The unsorted samples took roughly 100 million PBMCs to get genomic DNA.

The sample taken for sequencing was PBMCs. The TCR was taken from a woman aged 40-49 years in good health. Some clones in this sample may be carry-over from other donors' samples. The chain joins TRBV7-2 to TRBJ2-5, with TRBD2 matching 10 bases. The CDR3, as DNA: TGTGCCAGCAGGGGGAGGGTAGCGGGAGGATGGGAGACCCAGTACTTC. Amino acid sequence: CASRGRVAGGWETQYF. Together with reference TRBV7-2 and TRBJ2-5, the CDR3 gives the full variable domain: GAGVSQSPSNKVTEKGKDVELRCDPISGHTALYWYRQSLGQGLEFLIYFQGNSAPDKSGLPSDRFSAERTGGSVSTLTIQRTQQEDSAVYLCASRGRVAGGWETQYFGPGTRLLVL.